This T cell receptor (beta chain) was captured in a study of blood T cell repertoires in COVID-19. Turning to the study itself: The study drew acute and convalescent COVID-19 samples from the United States, Italy and Spain. PBMCs, B-cell-depleted T cells, or T cells provided the cDNA or gDNA that made up the material.

This table comes from immunoSEQ multiplex PCR, and its TCRdb copy is limited to in-frame clones, with some not included. Of about 290,000 clones in the sample, 80% to 90% were seen once. V shed 4 bases and J 0 bases; nucleotides not matched to a gene: 5. The germline V gene has CDR1 SGDLS and CDR2 YYNGEE. The CDR3 runs 16 residues. Only one count was recorded for this clone. V and J are TRBV9 and TRBJ2-3; 10 bases agree with TRBD2. The receptor was derived from a man aged 35 to 55 with acute or convalescent COVID-19. What was sequenced was peripheral blood. CDR3 sequence reads: CASSPLAGESTDTQYF. The CDR3 DNA reads as TGTGCCAGCAGCCCCCTAGCGGGGGAGAGCACAGATACGCAGTATTTT.